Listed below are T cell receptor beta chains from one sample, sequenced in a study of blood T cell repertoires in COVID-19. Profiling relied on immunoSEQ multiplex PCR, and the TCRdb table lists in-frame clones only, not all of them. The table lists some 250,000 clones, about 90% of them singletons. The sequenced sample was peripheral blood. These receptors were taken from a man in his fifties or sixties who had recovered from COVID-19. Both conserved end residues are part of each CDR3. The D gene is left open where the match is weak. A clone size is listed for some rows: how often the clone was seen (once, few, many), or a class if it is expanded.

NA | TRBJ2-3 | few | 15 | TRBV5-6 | TGTGCCAGCAGCTTGGCCATTGGGGCCGCAGATACGCAGTATTTT | CASSLAIGAADTQYF
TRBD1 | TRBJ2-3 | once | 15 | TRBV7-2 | TGTGCCAGCAGCTCCCGGACAGGGCTGGCAGATACGCAGTATTTT | CASSSRTGLADTQYF
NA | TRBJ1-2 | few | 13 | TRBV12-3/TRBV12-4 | TGTGCCAGCAGTTTAGACACCAACTATGGCTACACCTTC | CASSLDTNYGYTF
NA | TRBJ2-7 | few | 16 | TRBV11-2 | TGTGCCAGCAGCTTCGAAGACACCAAGTTCTCCTACGAGCAGTACTTC | CASSFEDTKFSYEQYF
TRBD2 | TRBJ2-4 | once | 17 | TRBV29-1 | TGCAGCGTTGAGGATCTCTTGCGGGGGGGCGTCAGGGACATTCAGTACTTC | CSVEDLLRGGVRDIQYF
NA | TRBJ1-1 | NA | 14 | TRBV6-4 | TGTGCCAGCAGTTTAACAGGGATGAACACTGAAGCTTTCTTT | CASSLTGMNTEAFF
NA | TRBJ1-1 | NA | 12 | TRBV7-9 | TGTGCCAGCAACAGCTACTTTGTAGAAGCTTTCTTT | CASNSYFVEAFF
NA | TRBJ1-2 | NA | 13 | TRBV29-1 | TGCAGCGTCGAGGTCCTGGCTAACTATGGCTACACCTTC | CSVEVLANYGYTF
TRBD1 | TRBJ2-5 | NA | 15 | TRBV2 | TGTGCCAGCAGCTATGAGGGGACAGGGGCAGAGACCCAGTACTTC | CASSYEGTGAETQYF
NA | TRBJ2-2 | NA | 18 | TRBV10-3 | TGTGCCATCAGTCGCTACCCTTCCAGGACTACCAACACCGGGGAGCTGTTTTTT | CAISRYPSRTTNTGELFF
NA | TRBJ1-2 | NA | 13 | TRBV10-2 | TGCGCCAGCAGTGACGCAGAAAACTATGGCTACACCTTC | CASSDAENYGYTF